This TCR beta chain derives from a study of cytomegalovirus exposure and HLA in healthy donors. Study outcomes and limitations: Productive status was seen about 90% or about 30% of the time for most TCR beta V segments in an earlier analysis.

Germline V lookup: CDR1 SSHAT, CDR2 FNYEAQ (reference sequence). CDR3 size: 14 residues. As for this clone: What it recognizes is unknown. An end of the junction does not agree with germline; a read error may underlie this.

The PCR contained 60 Vbeta and 13 Jbeta primers. Profiling relied on immunoSEQ multiplex PCR, and the TCRdb table lists in-frame clones only, not all of them. The sample consists of about 150,000 clones, approximately 73% of them appearing once. The sequencing sample was made of PBMCs. The J gene is TRBJ2-5, the V gene TRBV7-7; perhaps TRBD2 as D (6 bases). This TCR was recovered from a young man in good health and CMV-seropositive. The CDR3 region is CASSLGGIQETQYF. For the CDR3, the DNA is TGTGCTAGCAGCTTAGGCGGGATCCAAGAGACCCAGTACTTC.